These T cell receptor beta chains were read from a single sample in a study of OX40 agonist ivuxolimab in advanced cancers. Produced via immunoSEQ multiplex PCR; TCRdb's table is partial and in-frame only. The sample includes 60,000 to 70,000 clones, around 90% of them seen just once. The material was CD4+ or CD8+ T cells sorted from blood, obtained in a trial of the OX40 agonist ivuxolimab. The receptor source for this set is an adult with an advanced solid tumor such as melanoma, head and neck, liver or kidney cancer. Each CDR3 is given with its conserved first and last residue. Each record gives: clone size, D gene, J gene, V gene, CDR3 length, CDR3 protein, CDR3 DNA. The D gene is left open where the match is weak. The size entry is marked missing in some rows and otherwise reads once, few, many or a size class.

size: few
D: TRBD2
J: TRBJ2-5
V: TRBV5-4
length: 15
CDR3: CASSPPGLAGGTQYF
DNA: TGTGCCAGCAGCCCCCCGGGACTAGCGGGAGGGACCCAGTACTTC

size: -
D: -
J: TRBJ1-2
V: TRBV6-5
length: 12
CDR3: CASSWGEGGYTF
DNA: TGTGCCAGCAGTTGGGGTGAGGGTGGCTACACCTTC

size: -
D: -
J: TRBJ1-1
V: TRBV11-3
length: 13
CDR3: CASSLEPGLGAFF
DNA: TGTGCCAGCAGCTTAGAGCCGGGGTTAGGAGCTTTCTTT

size: -
D: -
J: TRBJ1-2
V: TRBV7-2
length: 14
CDR3: CASSLNRANYGYTF
DNA: TGTGCCAGCAGCTTAAACAGAGCTAACTATGGCTACACCTTC

size: -
D: -
J: TRBJ2-1
V: TRBV7-6
length: 12
CDR3: CASSVLEAEQFF
DNA: TGTGCCAGCAGCGTACTAGAAGCTGAGCAGTTCTTC

size: few
D: TRBD2
J: TRBJ2-1
V: TRBV7-9
length: 14
CDR3: CASNELARHNEQFF
DNA: TGTGCCAGCAACGAACTAGCGAGACACAATGAGCAGTTCTTC

size: -
D: -
J: TRBJ1-5
V: TRBV18
length: 14
CDR3: CASSQDSLNQPQHF
DNA: TGTGCCAGCTCACAGGACAGCCTCAATCAGCCCCAGCATTTT

size: -
D: -
J: TRBJ1-1
V: TRBV2
length: 14
CDR3: CASRRTQSNTEAFF
DNA: TGTGCCAGCAGGAGGACGCAATCGAACACTGAAGCTTTCTTT

size: -
D: -
J: TRBJ2-3
V: TRBV18
length: 13
CDR3: CASSPSLTDTQYF
DNA: TGTGCCAGCTCACCCTCCCTCACAGATACGCAGTATTTT

size: -
D: -
J: TRBJ1-5
V: TRBV29-1
length: 13
CDR3: CSVQEQGNQPQHF
DNA: TGCAGCGTTCAGGAACAGGGTAATCAGCCCCAGCATTTT

size: -
D: TRBD1
J: TRBJ2-7
V: TRBV7-9
length: 15
CDR3: CASSLARTGTHEQYF
DNA: TGTGCCAGCAGCTTAGCCCGGACAGGGACCCACGAGCAGTACTTC

size: -
D: -
J: TRBJ2-2
V: TRBV20-1
length: 11
CDR3: CSASERGELFF
DNA: TGCAGTGCTAGTGAACGGGGGGAGCTGTTTTTT

size: -
D: TRBD2
J: TRBJ2-1
V: TRBV4-1
length: 17
CDR3: CASSQDSGSSSYNEQFF
DNA: TGCGCCAGCAGCCAAGATAGCGGGTCGAGCTCCTACAATGAGCAGTTCTTC

size: -
D: TRBD2
J: TRBJ2-3
V: TRBV28
length: 21
CDR3: CASSLPPTSSGAKVGTDTQYF
DNA: TGTGCCAGCAGTTTACCCCCAACATCTAGCGGAGCAAAGGTGGGCACAGATACGCAGTATTTT

size: medium-sized
D: TRBD1
J: TRBJ2-4
V: TRBV19
length: 19
CDR3: CASSIGTTGIIGTKNIQYF
DNA: TGTGCCAGTAGTATAGGGACGACAGGGATTATTGGAACCAAAAACATTCAGTACTTC

size: once
D: -
J: TRBJ1-6
V: TRBV12-2
length: 17
CDR3: CASRLKRVFSRQSPLHF
DNA: TGTGCAAGTCGCTTAAAGCGGGTTTTCTCTCGGCAGTCACCCCTCCACTTT

size: -
D: -
J: TRBJ2-7
V: TRBV15
length: 15
CDR3: CATSRPSGSQHEQYF
DNA: TGTGCCACCAGCCGACCTTCAGGGAGTCAGCACGAGCAGTACTTC

size: -
D: TRBD1
J: TRBJ1-1
V: TRBV7-2
length: 12
CDR3: CASSTGTEEAFF
DNA: TGTGCCAGCAGCACCGGGACAGAAGAAGCTTTCTTT

size: -
D: TRBD1
J: TRBJ2-2
V: TRBV27
length: 15
CDR3: CASSFSGQGIGELFF
DNA: TGTGCCAGCAGTTTCAGCGGACAGGGTATAGGGGAGCTGTTTTTT

size: -
D: -
J: TRBJ1-5
V: TRBV7-9
length: 14
CDR3: CASSLGQADQPQHF
DNA: TGTGCCAGCAGCCTGGGGCAGGCAGACCAGCCCCAGCATTTT

size: -
D: TRBD2
J: TRBJ2-1
V: TRBV19
length: 16
CDR3: CASSPSGRATYNEQFF
DNA: TGTGCCAGTAGTCCTAGCGGGAGGGCAACCTACAATGAGCAGTTCTTC

size: -
D: -
J: TRBJ1-2
V: TRBV28
length: 13
CDR3: CASSDSWTWGYTF
DNA: TGTGCCAGCAGTGATTCTTGGACCTGGGGCTACACCTTC

size: -
D: -
J: TRBJ2-2
V: TRBV27
length: 15
CDR3: CASSLGFWDTGELFF
DNA: TGTGCCAGCAGTTTGGGCTTCTGGGACACCGGGGAGCTGTTTTTT

size: -
D: -
J: TRBJ1-1
V: TRBV14
length: 13
CDR3: CASSQVMTGEAFF
DNA: TGTGCCAGCAGCCAGGTAATGACAGGTGAAGCTTTCTTT

size: -
D: -
J: TRBJ2-4
V: TRBV5-1
length: 16
CDR3: CASSRGGQFEQNIQYF
DNA: TGCGCCAGCAGCAGGGGAGGACAGTTCGAGCAAAACATTCAGTACTTC

size: -
D: TRBD1
J: TRBJ2-7
V: TRBV19
length: 14
CDR3: CASSDRGGSYEQYF
DNA: TGTGCCAGTAGTGACAGGGGGGGCTCCTACGAGCAGTACTTC

size: -
D: TRBD2
J: TRBJ2-1
V: TRBV13
length: 17
CDR3: CASSLGGTSGILNEQFF
DNA: TGTGCCAGCAGCTTAGGGGGGACTAGCGGGATCCTCAATGAGCAGTTCTTC

size: few
D: TRBD1
J: TRBJ1-1
V: TRBV5-1
length: 16
CDR3: CASSLALGTGVAEAFF
DNA: TGCGCCAGCAGCTTAGCCTTGGGGACAGGGGTAGCTGAAGCTTTCTTT

size: -
D: -
J: TRBJ2-7
V: TRBV10-3
length: 14
CDR3: CAIMGTADPYEQYF
DNA: TGTGCCATCATGGGGACGGCGGACCCCTACGAGCAGTACTTC

size: -
D: -
J: TRBJ1-3
V: TRBV19
length: 12
CDR3: CASSLRENTIYF
DNA: TGTGCCAGTAGTCTACGCGAAAACACCATATATTTT

size: -
D: -
J: TRBJ2-1
V: TRBV29-1
length: 13
CDR3: CSVGREIYNEQFF
DNA: TGCAGCGTTGGCAGGGAGATCTACAATGAGCAGTTCTTC

size: few
D: TRBD1
J: TRBJ2-5
V: TRBV11-3
length: 15
CDR3: CASSSGQGKGETQYF
DNA: TGTGCCAGCAGCTCGGGACAGGGAAAGGGGGAGACCCAGTACTTC

size: -
D: -
J: TRBJ2-5
V: TRBV18
length: 13
CDR3: CASSPYSGETQYF
DNA: TGTGCCAGCTCACCATACAGCGGAGAGACCCAGTACTTC

size: -
D: TRBD1
J: TRBJ1-5
V: TRBV2
length: 15
CDR3: CASSVQGQANQPQHF
DNA: TGTGCCAGCAGTGTCCAGGGACAGGCCAATCAGCCCCAGCATTTT

size: -
D: TRBD1
J: TRBJ1-1
V: TRBV2
length: 18
CDR3: CASGRRQGLPKLNTEAFF
DNA: TGTGCCAGCGGAAGAAGACAGGGACTTCCAAAATTGAACACTGAAGCTTTCTTT

size: -
D: -
J: TRBJ1-2
V: TRBV30
length: 16
CDR3: CAWSAAFSASRYGYTF
DNA: TGTGCCTGGAGTGCGGCGTTCAGCGCGTCTCGATATGGCTACACCTTC

size: -
D: -
J: TRBJ1-2
V: TRBV19
length: 13
CDR3: CASSSRDRRNCTF
DNA: TGTGCCAGTAGTAGCCGGGACCGGAGGAATTGCACCTTC

size: -
D: -
J: TRBJ2-7
V: TRBV4-2
length: 14
CDR3: CASSQVGSGYEQYF
DNA: TGTGCCAGCAGCCAAGTTGGTAGCGGCTACGAGCAGTACTTC

size: -
D: TRBD1
J: TRBJ2-2
V: TRBV28
length: 17
CDR3: CASSLIVGRGQGGELFF
DNA: TGTGCCAGCAGTTTAATCGTCGGCAGGGGGCAAGGCGGGGAGCTGTTTTTT

size: -
D: TRBD2
J: TRBJ2-5
V: TRBV7-2
length: 16
CDR3: CASSIRTSGTRETQYF
DNA: TGTGCCAGCAGCATCCGGACTAGCGGGACAAGGGAGACCCAGTACTTC

size: few
D: -
J: TRBJ2-3
V: TRBV7-2
length: 13
CDR3: CASSYSRVDTQYF
DNA: TGTGCCAGCAGTTACTCCCGAGTGGATACGCAGTATTTT

size: -
D: -
J: TRBJ1-1
V: TRBV6-5
length: 13
CDR3: CASNRVGSTEAFF
DNA: TGTGCCAGCAACAGGGTTGGGAGCACTGAAGCTTTCTTT

size: -
D: -
J: TRBJ2-7
V: TRBV6-5
length: 11
CDR3: CASGTSYEQYF
DNA: TGTGCCAGTGGGACCTCCTACGAGCAGTACTTC

size: -
D: TRBD1
J: TRBJ1-2
V: TRBV19
length: 14
CDR3: CASTPTGGDYGYTF
DNA: TGTGCCAGTACCCCAACAGGGGGTGACTATGGCTACACCTTC

size: -
D: TRBD1
J: TRBJ2-5
V: TRBV7-9
length: 15
CDR3: CASRPQGALPETQYF
DNA: TGTGCCAGCAGACCTCAGGGGGCGCTCCCGGAGACCCAGTACTTC

size: -
D: -
J: TRBJ2-1
V: TRBV7-2
length: 10
CDR3: CASSPGEQFF
DNA: TGTGCCAGCAGCCCGGGGGAGCAGTTCTTC

size: -
D: TRBD2
J: TRBJ2-1
V: TRBV11-3
length: 15
CDR3: CASSASGFSYNEQFF
DNA: TGTGCCAGCAGCGCTAGCGGGTTTTCCTACAATGAGCAGTTCTTC

size: -
D: -
J: TRBJ1-2
V: TRBV6-4
length: 14
CDR3: CASSQQVTNYGYTF
DNA: TGTGCCAGCAGTCAGCAGGTTACTAACTATGGCTACACCTTC

size: -
D: TRBD1
J: TRBJ1-4
V: TRBV11-2
length: 14
CDR3: CASSMTGGLEKLFF
DNA: TGTGCCAGCAGCATGACAGGGGGTTTAGAAAAACTGTTTTTT

size: -
D: -
J: TRBJ1-1
V: TRBV27
length: 12
CDR3: CASSFWGTEAFF
DNA: TGTGCCAGCAGTTTTTGGGGCACTGAAGCTTTCTTT

size: -
D: -
J: TRBJ1-2
V: TRBV6-1
length: 16
CDR3: CASSEEGGIRSYGYTF
DNA: TGTGCCAGCAGTGAAGAGGGCGGGATCCGAAGCTATGGCTACACCTTC

size: -
D: TRBD1
J: TRBJ2-7
V: TRBV6-1
length: 14
CDR3: CASNRGGYYYEQYF
DNA: TGTGCCAGCAACAGGGGTGGTTACTACTACGAGCAGTACTTC

size: -
D: TRBD2
J: TRBJ2-5
V: TRBV7-7
length: 17
CDR3: CASSPGGSGAIGETQYF
DNA: TGTGCTAGCAGCCCAGGTGGTAGCGGGGCCATAGGGGAGACCCAGTACTTC

size: -
D: TRBD1
J: TRBJ1-1
V: TRBV18
length: 16
CDR3: CASTLRQQGENTEAFF
DNA: TGTGCCAGCACACTAAGACAACAGGGGGAGAACACTGAAGCTTTCTTT

size: -
D: TRBD2
J: TRBJ2-7
V: TRBV28
length: 16
CDR3: CASSLAGGGRGYEQYF
DNA: TGTGCCAGCAGTTTAGCCGGGGGGGGCCGGGGCTACGAGCAGTACTTC